This T cell receptor (beta chain) derives from a study of T-cell memory formation after mild COVID-19. Each CDR3 protein is one row after TCRdb ran MiXCR on the 5' RACE reads. The sample lists around 29,000 distinct CDR3 sequences, roughly an eighth occurring once. Germline V lookup: CDR1 SNHLY, CDR2 FYNNEI. There are 13 residues in the CDR3. Sequencing used PBMCs or a T cell subset sorted from them (not recorded which). The rearrangement links TRBV2 to TRBJ2-1; tentative D call: TRBD1 (5 bases). The better agreement between TRBJ2-7 and the DNA end casts doubt on the J call. The sequence was collected from an adult woman who had mild COVID-19 (a few samples of this study predate the infection). Cell type and time point are not known. This CDR3 reads CASSVFRQYEQYF. CDR3 DNA sequence: TGTGCCAGCAGTGTTTTTCGACAGTACGAGCAGTACTTC.